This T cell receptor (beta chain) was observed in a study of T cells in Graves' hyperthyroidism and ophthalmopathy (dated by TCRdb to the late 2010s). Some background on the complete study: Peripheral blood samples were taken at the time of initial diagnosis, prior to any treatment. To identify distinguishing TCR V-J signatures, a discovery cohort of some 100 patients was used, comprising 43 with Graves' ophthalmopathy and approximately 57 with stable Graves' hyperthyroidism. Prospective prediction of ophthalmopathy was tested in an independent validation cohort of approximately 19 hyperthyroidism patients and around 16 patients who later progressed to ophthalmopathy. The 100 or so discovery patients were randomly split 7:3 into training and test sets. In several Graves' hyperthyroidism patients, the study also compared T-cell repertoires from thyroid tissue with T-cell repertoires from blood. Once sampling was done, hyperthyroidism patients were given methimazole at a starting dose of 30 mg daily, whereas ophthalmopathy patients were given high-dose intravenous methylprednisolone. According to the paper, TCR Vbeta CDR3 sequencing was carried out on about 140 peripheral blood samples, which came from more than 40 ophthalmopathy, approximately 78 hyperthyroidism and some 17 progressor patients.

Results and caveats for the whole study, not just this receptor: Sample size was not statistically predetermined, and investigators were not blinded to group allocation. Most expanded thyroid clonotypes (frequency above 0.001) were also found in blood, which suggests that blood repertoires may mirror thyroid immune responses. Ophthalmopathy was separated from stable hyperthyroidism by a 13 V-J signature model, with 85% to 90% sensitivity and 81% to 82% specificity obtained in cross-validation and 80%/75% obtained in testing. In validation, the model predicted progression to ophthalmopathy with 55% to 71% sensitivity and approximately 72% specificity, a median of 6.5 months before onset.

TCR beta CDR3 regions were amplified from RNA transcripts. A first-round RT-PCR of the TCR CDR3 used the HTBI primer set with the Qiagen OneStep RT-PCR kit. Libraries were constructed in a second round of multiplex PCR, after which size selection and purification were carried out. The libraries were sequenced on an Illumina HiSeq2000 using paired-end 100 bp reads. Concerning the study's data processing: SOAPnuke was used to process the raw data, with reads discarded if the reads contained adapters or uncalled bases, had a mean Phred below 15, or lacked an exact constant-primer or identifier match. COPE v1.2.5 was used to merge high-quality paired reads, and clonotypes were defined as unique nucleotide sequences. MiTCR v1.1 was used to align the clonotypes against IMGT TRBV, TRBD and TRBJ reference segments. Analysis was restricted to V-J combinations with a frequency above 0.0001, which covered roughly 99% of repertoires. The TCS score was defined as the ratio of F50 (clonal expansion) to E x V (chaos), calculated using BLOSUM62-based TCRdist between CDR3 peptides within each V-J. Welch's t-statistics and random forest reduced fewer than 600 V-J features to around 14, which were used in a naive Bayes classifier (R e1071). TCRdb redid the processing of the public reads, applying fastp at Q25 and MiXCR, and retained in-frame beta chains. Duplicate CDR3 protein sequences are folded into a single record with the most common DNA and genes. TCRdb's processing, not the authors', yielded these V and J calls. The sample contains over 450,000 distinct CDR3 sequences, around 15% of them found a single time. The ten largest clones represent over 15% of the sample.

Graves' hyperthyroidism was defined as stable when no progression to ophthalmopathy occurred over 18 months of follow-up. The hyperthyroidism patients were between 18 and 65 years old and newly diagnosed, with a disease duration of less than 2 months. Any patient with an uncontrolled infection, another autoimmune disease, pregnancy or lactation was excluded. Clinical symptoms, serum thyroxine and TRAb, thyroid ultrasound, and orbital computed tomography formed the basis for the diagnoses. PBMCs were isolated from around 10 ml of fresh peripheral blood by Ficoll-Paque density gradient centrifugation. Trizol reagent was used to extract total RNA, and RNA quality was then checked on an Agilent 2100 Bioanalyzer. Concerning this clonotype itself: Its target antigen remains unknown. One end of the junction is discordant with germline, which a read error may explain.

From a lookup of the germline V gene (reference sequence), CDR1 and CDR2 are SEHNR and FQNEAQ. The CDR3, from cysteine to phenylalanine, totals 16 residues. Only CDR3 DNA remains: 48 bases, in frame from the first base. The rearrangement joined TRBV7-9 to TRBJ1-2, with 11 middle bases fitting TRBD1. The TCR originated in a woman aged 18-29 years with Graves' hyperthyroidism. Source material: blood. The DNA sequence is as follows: TGTGCCAGCAGCTTAACGGACAGGGGGCCCCTTCGTGGCTGCACCTTC. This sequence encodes CASSLTDRGPLRGCTF.